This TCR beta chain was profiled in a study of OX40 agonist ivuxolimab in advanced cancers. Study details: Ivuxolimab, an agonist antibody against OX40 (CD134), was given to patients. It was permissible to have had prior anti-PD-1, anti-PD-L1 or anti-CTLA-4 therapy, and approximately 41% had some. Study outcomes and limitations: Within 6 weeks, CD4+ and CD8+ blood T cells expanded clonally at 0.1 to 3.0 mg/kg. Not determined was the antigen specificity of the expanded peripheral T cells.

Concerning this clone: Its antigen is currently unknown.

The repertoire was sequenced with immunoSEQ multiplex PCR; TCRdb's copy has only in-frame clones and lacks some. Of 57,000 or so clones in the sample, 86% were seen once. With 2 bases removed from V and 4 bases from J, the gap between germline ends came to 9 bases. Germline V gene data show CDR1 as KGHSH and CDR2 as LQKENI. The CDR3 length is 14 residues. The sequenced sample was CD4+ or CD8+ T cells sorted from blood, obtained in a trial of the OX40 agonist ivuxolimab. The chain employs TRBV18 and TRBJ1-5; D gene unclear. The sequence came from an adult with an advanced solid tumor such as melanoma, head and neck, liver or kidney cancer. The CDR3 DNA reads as TGTGCCAGCTCACCAAGGTCAGGTAATCAGCCCCAGCATTTT. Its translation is CASSPRSGNQPQHF.